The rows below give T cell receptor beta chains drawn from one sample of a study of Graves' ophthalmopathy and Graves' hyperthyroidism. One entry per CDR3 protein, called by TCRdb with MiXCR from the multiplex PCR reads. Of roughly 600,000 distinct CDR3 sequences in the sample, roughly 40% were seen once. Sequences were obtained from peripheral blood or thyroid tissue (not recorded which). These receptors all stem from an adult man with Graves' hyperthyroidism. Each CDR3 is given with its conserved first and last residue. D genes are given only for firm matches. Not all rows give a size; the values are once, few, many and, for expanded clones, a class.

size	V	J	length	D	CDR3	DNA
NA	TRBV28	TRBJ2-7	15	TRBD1	CASSTGQGVRGEQYF	TGTGCCAGCAGCACAGGACAGGGTGTAAGAGGCGAGCAGTACTTC
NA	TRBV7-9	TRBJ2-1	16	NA	CASYSGLGGFYNEQFF	TGTGCCAGCTATTCAGGTCTAGGCGGATTCTACAATGAGCAGTTCTTC
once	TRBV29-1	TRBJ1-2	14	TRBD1	CSVTGTGEGSGNTF	TGCAGCGTTACCGGGACAGGGGAAGGCTCTGGAAACACCTTC
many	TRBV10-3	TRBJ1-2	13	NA	CAIRDQGFYGYTF	TGTGCCATCAGAGACCAGGGGTTCTATGGCTACACCTTC
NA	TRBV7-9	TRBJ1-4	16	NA	CASSLGLAGEGEKLFF	TGCGCCAGCAGCTTGGGTCTAGCGGGAGAGGGGGAAAAACTGTTTTTT
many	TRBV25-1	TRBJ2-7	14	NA	CASSAYDRSYEQYF	TGTGCCAGCAGTGCGTACGACAGGTCCTACGAGCAGTACTTC
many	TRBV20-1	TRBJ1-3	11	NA	CSVPSGNTIYF	TGCAGTGTTCCCTCTGGAAACACCATATATTTT
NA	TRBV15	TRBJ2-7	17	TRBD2	CATSREASGGRYNEQYF	TGTGCCACCAGCAGAGAGGCTAGCGGGGGGAGGTACAATGAGCAGTACTTC
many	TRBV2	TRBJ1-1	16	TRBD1	CASSDFQTGPNTEAFF	TGTGCCAGCAGTGATTTCCAGACAGGGCCGAACACTGAAGCTTTCTTT
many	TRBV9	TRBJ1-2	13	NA	CASSVGRNYGYTF	TGTGCCAGCAGTGTGGGCAGAAACTATGGCTACACCTTC
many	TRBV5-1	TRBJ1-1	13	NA	CASSRAQEAEAFF	TGCGCCAGCAGTCGAGCCCAGGAAGCTGAAGCTTTCTTT
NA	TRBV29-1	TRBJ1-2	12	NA	CSEPPENYGYTF	TGCAGCGAACCCCCTGAGAACTATGGCTACACCTTC
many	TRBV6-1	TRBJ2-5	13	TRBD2	CASKRGWQETQYF	TGTGCCAGCAAGCGGGGGTGGCAAGAGACCCAGTACTTC
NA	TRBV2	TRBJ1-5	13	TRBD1	CARTGAGNQPQHF	TGTGCTAGGACAGGGGCGGGCAATCAGCCCCAGCATTTT
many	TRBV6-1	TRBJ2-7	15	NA	CASTRRAGVGYEQYF	TGTGCCAGCACCCGGCGGGCAGGGGTCGGCTACGAGCAGTACTTC
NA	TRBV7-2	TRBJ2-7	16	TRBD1	CASSLGVSGQGYEQYF	TGTGCCAGCAGCTTAGGTGTGTCGGGACAGGGGTACGAGCAGTACTTC
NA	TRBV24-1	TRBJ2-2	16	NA	CATSDMGFANTGELFF	TGTGCCACCAGTGATATGGGTTTCGCGAACACCGGGGAGCTGTTTTTT
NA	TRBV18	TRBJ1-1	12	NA	CASSPTPTEAFF	TGTGCCAGCTCACCTACCCCCACTGAAGCTTTCTTT
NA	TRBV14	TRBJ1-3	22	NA	CASSQDRVHNPSNYSSGNTIYF	TGTGCCAGCAGCCAAGATAGGGTTCATAACCCCTCTAACTATTCCTCTGGAAACACCATATATTTT
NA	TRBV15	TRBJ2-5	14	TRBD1	CATSNRQGTETQYF	TGTGCCACCAGCAACCGACAGGGCACAGAGACCCAGTACTTC
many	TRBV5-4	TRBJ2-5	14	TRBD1	CASSPGQGEETQYF	TGTGCCAGCAGCCCGGGACAGGGGGAAGAGACCCAGTACTTC
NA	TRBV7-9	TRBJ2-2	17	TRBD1	CASSPPQGQGITGELFF	TGTGCCAGCAGCCCCCCCCAGGGACAGGGAATCACCGGGGAGCTGTTTTTT
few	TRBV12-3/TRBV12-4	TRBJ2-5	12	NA	CASSPSPETQYF	TGTGCCAGCAGTCCCTCCCCAGAGACCCAGTACTTC
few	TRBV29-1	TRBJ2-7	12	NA	CSVEASGYEQYF	TGCAGCGTTGAAGCATCCGGTTACGAGCAGTACTTC
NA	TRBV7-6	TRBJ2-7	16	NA	CASSALPRSSYYEQYF	TGTGCCAGCAGCGCCCTACCCCGGTCCAGTTACTACGAGCAGTACTTC
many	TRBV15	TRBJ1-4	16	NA	CATSRVRDPTNEKLFF	TGTGCCACCAGCAGAGTTCGGGACCCAACTAATGAAAAACTGTTTTTT